This T cell receptor (beta chain) originates from a study of T cell repertoires in cytomegalovirus infection. Study in general: Public TCR beta signatures marked donors with CMV infection and the matching HLA.

TCRdb independently ran MiXCR on the reads; one entry per CDR3 protein. The repertoire holds about 530,000 distinct CDR3 sequences, more than 25% seen once, with 13% in the top ten. Trimming removed 0 bases at V and 6 bases at J, with 6 bases between. CDR3 size: 13 residues. CDR1 is SGHRS, CDR2 YFSETQ, per germline. In its sample, this clonotype was seen a few times. The antigen remains undetermined. General observations from the study: The ex vivo response was dominated by HLA-C-restricted CMV-specific TCR beta clonotypes.

The sequencing sample was made of PBMCs. The rearrangement uses TRBV5-1 and TRBJ2-2; D gene unclear. This clonotype originated in a human donor in good health (CMV status not recorded). Some clones in this sample may be carry-over from other donors' samples. Here the CDR3 DNA reads TGCGCCAGCAGCTTGGCCGGCCCCGGGGAGCTGTTTTTT. This codes for CASSLAGPGELFF.